This is a list of T cell receptor beta chains from one sample in a study of T cell responses to AZD1222 COVID-19 vaccine. Produced via immunoSEQ multiplex PCR; TCRdb's table is partial and in-frame only. The sample includes approximately 90,000 clones, approximately 92% of them seen just once. Sequenced here: peripheral blood, sampled on day 0 of AZD1222 vaccination. The receptor set was obtained from an adult in good health. Both conserved end residues are part of each CDR3. D genes are given only for firm matches. Some rows have no size entry. The others give once, few or many, or a class for an expanded clone.

size | J | D | V | CDR3 | DNA
- | TRBJ1-2 | - | TRBV18 | CASSPGSGGYTF | TGTGCCAGCTCACCCGGGAGTGGTGGCTACACCTTC
- | TRBJ1-5 | TRBD1 | TRBV6-5 | CASSSGQGYNQPQHF | TGTGCCAGCAGTTCAGGACAGGGGTACAATCAGCCCCAGCATTTT
- | TRBJ2-7 | TRBD1 | TRBV14 | CASSFDPGQGKEQYF | TGTGCCAGCAGCTTTGACCCGGGACAGGGTAAAGAGCAGTACTTC
- | TRBJ2-3 | - | TRBV4-1 | CASSQLGLEGDTQYF | TGCGCCAGCAGCCAATTAGGACTCGAGGGAGATACGCAGTATTTT
- | TRBJ2-1 | TRBD1 | TRBV5-6 | CASTRRTGLWNEQFF | TGTGCCAGCACACGGAGGACAGGCCTCTGGAATGAGCAGTTCTTC
- | TRBJ1-5 | - | TRBV2 | CASSWDDYSNQPQHF | TGTGCCAGCAGTTGGGACGATTATAGCAATCAGCCCCAGCATTTT
- | TRBJ1-2 | - | TRBV6-6 | CASRTIRELSAYGYTF | TGTGCCAGCAGGACTATTAGGGAGCTTAGCGCCTATGGCTACACCTTC
few | TRBJ1-2 | - | TRBV6-2/TRBV6-3 | CASSYPDGYTF | TGTGCCAGCAGTTATCCAGATGGCTACACCTTC
- | TRBJ1-6 | - | TRBV6-2/TRBV6-3 | CASSYPLGTDYNSPLHF | TGTGCCAGCAGTTATCCACTCGGGACGGACTACAATTCACCCCTCCACTTT
- | TRBJ1-5 | TRBD1 | TRBV19 | CASETGTASNQPQHF | TGTGCCAGTGAAACCGGGACAGCAAGCAATCAGCCCCAGCATTTT
- | TRBJ1-5 | - | TRBV18 | CASSQRSWSLEGGPHQPQHF | TGTGCCAGCTCACAACGTAGTTGGAGTTTAGAGGGGGGCCCCCATCAGCCCCAGCATTTT
- | TRBJ1-6 | TRBD1 | TRBV9 | CASSPTGTGTPLHF | TGTGCCAGCAGCCCGACAGGGACGGGGACACCCCTCCACTTT
- | TRBJ2-7 | TRBD2 | TRBV19 | CASSISPLRYDTPGRNEQYF | TGTGCCAGTAGTATATCCCCGTTACGATACGACACGCCCGGGAGGAACGAGCAGTACTTC
- | TRBJ1-5 | - | TRBV28 | CASRGQGSNQPQHF | TGTGCCAGCAGAGGGCAGGGAAGCAATCAGCCCCAGCATTTT
- | TRBJ2-2 | - | TRBV30 | CAWSVPGGPNTGELFF | TGTGCCTGGAGCGTACCCGGGGGTCCCAACACCGGGGAGCTGTTTTTT
- | TRBJ1-3 | - | TRBV19 | CASSLRELHGSTGNTIYF | TGTGCCAGTAGTCTCCGGGAACTCCATGGTAGCACTGGAAACACCATATATTTT
- | TRBJ1-2 | - | TRBV28 | CASSLYEGYTF | TGTGCCAGCAGTTTATACGAGGGCTACACCTTC
- | TRBJ2-2 | TRBD1 | TRBV6-2/TRBV6-3 | CASSWTGDTGELFF | TGTGCCAGCAGTTGGACAGGGGATACCGGGGAGCTGTTTTTT
- | TRBJ1-5 | - | TRBV28 | CASKFREGAQPQHF | TGTGCCAGCAAGTTTAGGGAAGGGGCACAGCCCCAGCATTTT
- | TRBJ2-2 | - | TRBV24-1 | CATSEDRAGGLAPAGELFF | TGTGCCACCAGTGAGGACAGGGCGGGGGGACTAGCCCCCGCTGGGGAGCTGTTTTTT
few | TRBJ1-1 | TRBD1 | TRBV19 | CASRPGTGGTEAFF | TGTGCCAGTAGGCCAGGGACAGGGGGCACTGAAGCTTTCTTT
- | TRBJ1-3 | - | TRBV4-2 | CASSQDLGSGNTIYF | TGTGCCAGCAGCCAAGATCTGGGATCTGGAAACACCATATATTTT
- | TRBJ1-2 | - | TRBV4-2 | CASSQDGAHPTF | TGTGCCAGCAGCCAAGATGGGGCCCACCCAACCTTC
- | TRBJ2-7 | TRBD2 | TRBV7-2 | CASSYWTSGRTYEQYF | TGTGCCAGCAGCTACTGGACTAGCGGGAGAACCTACGAGCAGTACTTC
- | TRBJ2-7 | - | TRBV9 | CASSAGTGEQYF | TGTGCCAGCAGCGCGGGGACTGGGGAGCAGTACTTC
- | TRBJ1-2 | TRBD1 | TRBV19 | CASSTPDRGNYGYTF | TGTGCCAGTAGTACTCCGGACAGGGGAAACTATGGCTACACCTTC
- | TRBJ1-1 | - | TRBV7-8 | CASSLIKNTEAFF | TGTGCCAGCAGCTTAATCAAGAACACTGAAGCTTTCTTT
once | TRBJ1-1 | - | TRBV7-9 | CASSRQDTEAFF | TGTGCCAGCAGCAGACAGGACACTGAAGCTTTCTTT
- | TRBJ2-1 | TRBD2 | TRBV7-7 | CASSLSPGGAYNEQFF | TGTGCCAGCAGCCTAAGTCCGGGGGGTGCCTACAATGAGCAGTTCTTC
- | TRBJ2-3 | TRBD1 | TRBV7-3 | CASSWTGSTSTDTQYF | TGTGCCAGCAGCTGGACAGGGAGCACTAGCACAGATACGCAGTATTTT
- | TRBJ1-2 | - | TRBV7-9 | CASSLARTALRDGYTF | TGTGCCAGCAGCTTAGCAAGGACAGCCCTGCGGGATGGCTACACCTTC
- | TRBJ2-3 | TRBD2 | TRBV6-5 | CASSPRLAGDTQYF | TGTGCCAGCAGTCCCCGACTAGCAGGCGATACGCAGTATTTT
- | TRBJ1-1 | TRBD1 | TRBV4-1 | CASSPDRETEAFF | TGCGCCAGCAGTCCCGACAGGGAAACTGAAGCTTTCTTT
- | TRBJ1-2 | TRBD1 | TRBV6-5 | CASRPPNRGPTF | TGTGCCAGCAGACCACCTAACAGGGGGCCCACCTTC
- | TRBJ1-1 | - | TRBV30 | CAWSYNTMNTEAFF | TGTGCCTGGAGTTATAACACCATGAACACTGAAGCTTTCTTT
- | TRBJ2-3 | - | TRBV4-3 | CASSHRSADTQYF | TGCGCCAGCAGCCACAGATCGGCAGATACGCAGTATTTT
- | TRBJ1-6 | - | TRBV7-2 | CASSLGGREDSPLHF | TGTGCCAGCAGCTTAGGTGGCAGGGAGGATTCACCCCTCCACTTT
- | TRBJ1-2 | - | TRBV4-3 | CASSQGEEAYGYTF | TGCGCCAGCAGCCAAGGAGAAGAGGCCTATGGCTACACCTTC
- | TRBJ1-6 | - | TRBV2 | CASSGGEYNSPLHF | TGTGCCAGCAGTGGCGGGGAGTATAATTCACCCCTCCACTTT
once | TRBJ2-5 | - | TRBV20-1 | CSTPRGETQYF | TGCAGTACCCCCCGAGGGGAGACCCAGTACTTC
- | TRBJ2-6 | - | TRBV24-1 | CATSDPGAGANVLTF | TGTGCCACCAGTGATCCAGGGGCTGGGGCCAACGTCCTGACTTTC
- | TRBJ1-1 | - | TRBV30 | CAWSALQGGTEAFF | TGTGCCTGGAGCGCATTACAGGGAGGCACTGAAGCTTTCTTT
- | TRBJ2-2 | - | TRBV6-5 | CASSYVGGASVGELFF | TGTGCCAGCAGTTACGTAGGGGGGGCATCTGTCGGGGAGCTGTTTTTT
- | TRBJ1-3 | - | TRBV28 | CASGPSSSGNTIYF | TGTGCCAGCGGACCGAGTTCCTCTGGAAACACCATATATTTT
- | TRBJ1-5 | - | TRBV5-1 | CASSLALEGQPQHF | TGCGCCAGCAGCTTGGCCTTGGAGGGCCAGCCCCAGCATTTT